Detailed here is one T cell receptor beta chain. Its antigen remains unknown. The data were obtained in a study of cytomegalovirus exposure and HLA in healthy donors. Germline-derived CDR1 and CDR2 are SGHTS and YDEGEE. Trimming left V 5 bases short and J 5 bases short, with 7 bases between. This CDR3 is 11 amino acids long. PCR used 60 Vbeta primers and 13 Jbeta primers. Sequencing used immunoSEQ multiplex PCR; TCRdb keeps in-frame clones, though not all of them. The sample table includes some 120,000 clones. Whole-study results and caveats: Analysis performed later found 16,951 TCR beta sequences associated with HLA alleles at 0.05 false discovery rate. Among TCR beta chains, those listed as cytomegalovirus-associated numbered around 160.

The receptor comes from a woman between 55 and 75 years old in good health and CMV-seronegative. Sequencing used PBMCs. The gene calls are TRBV5-8 and TRBJ2-5; D unclear. The DNA of the CDR3 is TGTGCCAGCAGATCGGAGGAGACCCAGTACTTC. Translating it yields CASRSEETQYF.